One and the same sample provided the 28 T cell receptor beta chains below, sequenced in a study of T cell repertoires in cytomegalovirus infection. A single record per CDR3 protein comes from TCRdb applying MiXCR to the reads. The sample holds about 140,000 distinct CDR3 sequences, about 6.5% seen once. The sample was PBMCs. These receptors came from a human donor in good health (CMV status not recorded). Some clones in this sample may be carry-over from other donors' samples.

This clonotype has at least ten counts. This chain joins TRBV7-8 and TRBJ2-5; 11 bases agree with TRBD1. Germline CDR1 reads SGHVS; CDR2 reads FQNEAQ. J lost 1 base, V lost 1 base, and 2 bases had no gene match. The CDR3 has 16 amino acids. The CDR3 region is CASSLGGTGGQETQYF. In DNA, the CDR3 is TGTGCCAGCAGCTTAGGGGGGACAGGGGGCCAAGAGACCCAGTACTTC.

This clonotype was recorded a few times. The chain uses TRBV5-4 and TRBJ2-3; 7 positions match TRBD2. There are 17 residues in the CDR3. CDR1 and CDR2 (germline): SGHNT, YYREEE (reference sequence). The ends lost 4 bases at V and 2 bases at J; junction bases unmatched: 13. The CDR3 here is CASSRFAGEGYTDTQYF. Here the CDR3 DNA reads TGTGCCAGCAGCCGATTTGCGGGAGAAGGTTACACAGATACGCAGTATTTT. The entire variable domain, with the rest obtained from reference TRBV5-4 and TRBJ2-3, is as follows: ETGVTQSPTHLIKTRGQQVTLRCSSQSGHNTVSWYQQALGQGPQFIFQYYREEENGRGNFPPRFSGLQFPNYSSELNVNALELDDSALYLCASSRFAGEGYTDTQYFGPGTRLTVL.

The genes are TRBV29-1 and TRBJ2-5, with D perhaps assigned TRBD1 or TRBD2 (5 bases each). This CDR3 is 10 amino acids long. V was shortened by 6 bases and J by 7 bases, with 9 bases between the two germline ends. Looked up from germline, CDR1 is SQVTM and CDR2 is ANQGSEA. CDR3 DNA sequence: TGCAGCGTGGGGACGGGGACCCAGTACTTC. Amino acids: CSVGTGTQYF.

This clonotype was observed at least ten times. The chain joins TRBV28 to TRBJ2-7, with 8 bases matching TRBD2. The CDR3 is made up of 17 amino acids. Germline V gives CDR1 MDHEN, CDR2 SYDVKM. With V trimmed by 2 bases and J by 2 bases, 11 bases remained unmatched. The CDR3 sequence is CASSLPAGDLGTYEQYF. CDR3 DNA: TGTGCCAGCAGTTTACCAGCGGGGGACCTAGGCACCTACGAGCAGTACTTC.

A few counts support this clonotype. The gene calls are TRBV4-1 and TRBJ1-5; no firm D call. CDR1 is MGHRA and CDR2 is YSYEKL in the germline V gene. Trimming removed 0 bases from V and 7 bases from J, with 7 bases in between. The CDR3 length is 13 residues. The CDR3 DNA reads TGCGCCAGCAGCCAAGATGAGCGCCAGCCCCAGCATTTT. Translated, it gives CASSQDERQPQHF.

Many counts were recorded for this clonotype. This chain links TRBV7-9 with TRBJ2-2; TRBD2 agrees at 7 bases. Germline V CDR1 and CDR2: SEHNR, FQNEAQ (reference sequence). There are 19 residues in the CDR3. J lost 0 bases, V lost 2 bases, and 12 bases had no gene match. The CDR3 reads CASSLREDSGLANTGELFF. DNA of the CDR3: TGTGCCAGCAGCTTAAGAGAGGATAGCGGGCTTGCGAACACCGGGGAGCTGTTTTTT.

This clonotype was picked up many times. This sequence joins TRBV5-4 and TRBJ1-2; 8 bases match TRBD1. Trimming took 4 bases from V and 4 from J; bases not matched to a gene: 3. The CDR3 consists of 13 residues. CDR1 is SGHNT, CDR2 YYREEE, per germline (reference sequence). The CDR3 DNA sequence: TGTGCCAGCAGCGGGACAGGCTTCTATGGCTACACCTTC. Translation gives CASSGTGFYGYTF.

This clonotype was found many times. The V and J genes are TRBV7-2 and TRBJ1-5; tentative D call: TRBD1 (5 bases). CDR3 length equals 15 residues. CDR1 is SGHTA, CDR2 FQGNSA, per germline. Trimming removed 0 bases from V and 4 bases from J, with 10 bases in between. CDR3 bases: TGTGCCAGCAGCTTAGCGACCAGGGAAAATCAGCCCCAGCATTTT. It translates to CASSLATRENQPQHF.

This clonotype was observed many times. The rearrangement links TRBV7-9 to TRBJ2-1; D may be TRBD2 (5 bases). This CDR3 is built from 14 residues. The V end lost 2 bases, the J end lost 9 bases, and 14 bases lay between the germline ends. Germline assignment: CDR1 SEHNR and CDR2 FQNEAQ (reference sequence). CDR3: CASSLSGLALEQFF. DNA for the CDR3: TGTGCCAGCAGCTTATCTGGACTCGCACTTGAGCAGTTCTTC.

This clonotype has ten or more counts. The V call is TRBV7-2, the J call TRBJ1-4; maybe TRBD1 (5 bases). Trimming cost V 5 bases and J 3 bases, with 10 bases left between them. CDR3 length: 14 residues. Germline lookup yields CDR1 SGHTA and CDR2 FQGNSA. CDR3 loop: CASSPGFSNEKLFF. CDR3 nucleotides: TGTGCCAGCAGCCCAGGGTTTTCTAATGAAAAACTGTTTTTT.

V gene TRBV7-2 combines with J gene TRBJ1-2; 7 bases fit TRBD1. Looked up from germline, CDR1 is SGHTA and CDR2 is FQGNSA. This CDR3 region has 16 residues. The ends lost 4 bases at V and 4 bases at J; junction bases unmatched: 12. The CDR3 region has the DNA TGTGCCAGCAGCTCACGGACAGGTGACGGGGTCTATGGCTACACCTTC. This gives the protein CASSSRTGDGVYGYTF.

Many counts were recorded for this clonotype. This chain links TRBV29-1 with TRBJ2-5; D not resolved. Germline assignment: CDR1 SQVTM and CDR2 ANQGSEA. Trimming left V 2 bases short and J 4 bases short, with 8 bases between. The CDR3 has 12 amino acids. CDR3 DNA sequence: TGCAGCGTTGAAAGCCTTTTAGAGACCCAGTACTTC. This gives the protein CSVESLLETQYF. Full variable domain (remainder filled in from reference TRBV29-1 and TRBJ2-5): SAVISQKPSRDICQRGTSLTIQCQVDSQVTMMFWYRQQPGQSLTLIATANQGSEATYESGFVIDKFPISRPNLTFSTLTVSNMSPEDSSIYLCSVESLLETQYFGPGTRLLVL.

This clonotype was recorded at least ten times. The gene calls are TRBV25-1 and TRBJ1-5; D is undetermined. This CDR3 has 13 amino acids. Between the trimmed V and J ends, which lost 2 bases and 5 bases, there was a span of 7 bases. Germline V lookup: CDR1 MGHDK, CDR2 SYGVNS. CDR3 in amino acids: CASSERKDQPQHF. The CDR3 DNA sequence: TGTGCCAGCAGTGAACGAAAGGATCAGCCCCAGCATTTT.

This clonotype appeared many times. The rearrangement joins TRBV5-1 to TRBJ1-1, with TRBD1 as a possible D gene (5 bases). The ends were cut back, 1 base at V and 4 bases at J, with 11 bases in the middle. This CDR3 contains 14 residues. Germline-derived CDR1 and CDR2 are SGHRS and YFSETQ. CDR3 protein: CASSLIWGSTEAFF. DNA for the CDR3: TGCGCCAGCAGCTTGATATGGGGGAGCACTGAAGCTTTCTTT.

This clonotype was seen repeatedly, ten times or more. At one end the junction does not follow the germline gene, possibly because of a read error. This chain links TRBV7-2 with TRBJ2-1; TRBD1 matches 8 bases. The CDR3 has 12 residues. The germline V gene has CDR1 SGHTA and CDR2 FQGNSA. CDR3 loop: CASSWTPGQVDF. CDR3 nucleotide sequence: TGTGCCAGCAGCTGGACACCGGGACAGGTTGACTTC.

The table lists this clonotype with many counts. The V gene is TRBV11-2, the J gene TRBJ2-7; no reliable D call. The CDR3 is made up of 13 amino acids. V was shortened by 0 bases and J by 5 bases, with 8 bases between the two germline ends. Germline CDR1 SGHAT, CDR2 FQNNGV. Here the CDR3 reads CASSLELMDEQYF. The CDR3 DNA reads TGTGCCAGCAGCTTAGAGTTGATGGACGAGCAGTACTTC. The complete variable domain, with remaining parts taken from reference TRBV11-2 and TRBJ2-7, reads EAGVAQSPRYKIIEKRQSVAFWCNPISGHATLYWYQQILGQGPKLLIQFQNNGVVDDSQLPKDRFSAERLKGVDSTLKIQPAKLEDSAVYLCASSLELMDEQYFGPGTRLTVT.

Ten or more counts support this clonotype. The rearrangement uses TRBV7-2 and TRBJ2-2; TRBD1 aligns across 7 bases. The CDR3 extends over 12 amino acids. Per germline, CDR1 SGHTA and CDR2 FQGNSA. V trimming: 7 bases; J trimming: 6 bases; junction bases outside the gene matches: 2. The CDR3 DNA reads as TGTGCCAGCAACGACAGGGCCGGGGAGCTGTTTTTT. Encoded protein: CASNDRAGELFF.

In this sample, this clonotype turned up many times. The chain recombines TRBV29-1 with TRBJ2-7; tentatively, D is TRBD1 or TRBD2 (5 bases each). This CDR3 has 13 residues. Germline values: CDR1 SQVTM, CDR2 ANQGSEA. Trimming shortened V by 6 bases and J by 2 bases, and 14 bases separated the two germline ends. CDR3 DNA: TGCAGCGTCCTCGGGGACGGGACCTACGAGCAGTACTTC. Its protein is CSVLGDGTYEQYF.

This clonotype was counted ten times or more. The V and J genes are TRBV7-2 and TRBJ2-1; 10 bases agree with TRBD2. Trimming removed 5 bases from V and 4 bases from J; junction bases left unmatched: 5. CDR3 length: 15 residues. Per the germline V gene, CDR1 is SGHTA and CDR2 is FQGNSA. The CDR3 DNA is TGTGCCAGCAGCAGGACTAGCGGACCTTACAATGAGCAGTTCTTC. It specifies CASSRTSGPYNEQFF.

The chain links TRBV6-1 to TRBJ2-1; 9 bases match TRBD1. CDR1 MNHNS and CDR2 SASEGT come from the germline V gene. V dropped 7 bases and J dropped 5; count of bases not matched to a gene: 9. The CDR3 extends over 15 amino acids. The CDR3 spells CASTRTGGVDNEQFF. In DNA, the CDR3 is TGTGCCAGCACCAGAACAGGGGGCGTTGACAATGAGCAGTTCTTC.

This clonotype was counted ten times or more. This rearrangement joins TRBV7-2 to TRBJ1-4, with a possible D match to TRBD1 (6 bases). With 3 bases removed from V and 1 base from J, the gap between germline ends came to 9 bases. Germline V gives CDR1 SGHTA, CDR2 FQGNSA. The CDR3 is 15 residues long. For the CDR3, the DNA is TGTGCCAGCAGCTTGCGGACAGTAACTAATGAAAAACTGTTTTTT. Amino acids: CASSLRTVTNEKLFF.

This clonotype was seen repeatedly, ten times or more. This chain links TRBV7-6 with TRBJ1-2; D not resolved. Germline CDR1 is SGHVS and CDR2 is FNYEAQ. The CDR3 sequence is 15 residues long. Trimming took off 5 bases at V and 2 bases at J, with 15 bases between the two ends. The CDR3 bases are TGTGCCAGCAGCCCTGTGGAGGAGGAAAACTATGGCTACACCTTC. Amino acids: CASSPVEEENYGYTF. The complete variable domain, with remaining parts taken from reference TRBV7-6 and TRBJ1-2, reads GAGVSQSPRYKVTKRGQDVALRCDPISGHVSLYWYRQALGQGPEFLTYFNYEAQQDKSGLPNDRFSAERPEGSISTLTIQRTEQRDSAMYRCASSPVEEENYGYTFGSGTRLTVV.

This chain uses TRBV6-8 with TRBJ1-5; D unresolved. The CDR3 runs to 14 residues. The germline V and J ends were trimmed by 0 bases and 7 bases, with 10 bases remaining between them. Germline assignment: CDR1 MNHGY and CDR2 SAAAGT. The CDR3 is CASSYSGSGQPQHF. CDR3 nucleotides: TGTGCCAGCAGTTACTCGGGCAGCGGACAGCCCCAGCATTTT.

A few counts support this clonotype. The CDR3 loop reads CASSPGLGERETQYF. The CDR3 DNA reads as TGTGCCAGCAGCCCGGGGCTAGGAGAGAGAGAGACCCAGTACTTC. The rearrangement joins TRBV7-6 to TRBJ2-5, with D perhaps matching TRBD1 or TRBD2 (5 bases each). The CDR3 consists of 15 residues. Germline CDR1 is SGHVS and CDR2 is FNYEAQ. The germline V and J ends were trimmed by 5 bases and 4 bases, with 17 bases remaining between them. Filled out from reference TRBV7-6 and TRBJ2-5, the complete variable domain reads GAGVSQSPRYKVTKRGQDVALRCDPISGHVSLYWYRQALGQGPEFLTYFNYEAQQDKSGLPNDRFSAERPEGSISTLTIQRTEQRDSAMYRCASSPGLGERETQYFGPGTRLLVL.

The chain is built from TRBV9 and TRBJ2-1, with no clear D. CDR1 and CDR2 (germline): SGDLS, YYNGEE. V dropped 4 bases and J dropped 14 bases, with 19 bases sitting between them. The CDR3 has 13 residues. As DNA, the CDR3 is TGTGCCAGCAGCTTCCAGGACGGTGGAAGGGAGTTCTTC. As protein: CASSFQDGGREFF. The variable domain in full, completed from reference TRBV9 and TRBJ2-1, reads DSGVTQTPKHLITATGQRVTLRCSPRSGDLSVYWYQQSLDQGLQFLIQYYNGEERAKGNILERFSAQQFPDLHSELNLSSLELGDSALYFCASSFQDGGREFFGPGTRLTVL.

CDR3 in amino acids: CASSMPSRPRRGETQYF. The CDR3 bases are TGTGCCAGTAGTATGCCAAGTCGACCCAGGAGGGGAGAGACCCAGTACTTC. The V and J genes are TRBV19 and TRBJ2-5; TRBD2 might be the D (6 bases). Germline-derived CDR1 and CDR2 are LNHDA and SQIVND (reference sequence). V lost 3 bases, J lost 4 bases, and 21 bases lay in between. This CDR3 spans 17 amino acids.

This clonotype has a count of ten or more. The chain recombines TRBV7-2 with TRBJ2-3, with 9 bases matching TRBD1. CDR1 and CDR2 (germline): SGHTA, FQGNSA. With 4 bases clipped from V and 10 bases from J, the junction kept 6 bases outside the gene matches. The CDR3 spans 13 residues. The DNA for the CDR3 is TGTGCCAGCAGCTCCGGGACAGGGACCCCGCAGTATTTT. This gives the protein CASSSGTGTPQYF. Filled out from reference TRBV7-2 and TRBJ2-3, the complete variable domain reads GAGVSQSPSNKVTEKGKDVELRCDPISGHTALYWYRQSLGQGLEFLIYFQGNSAPDKSGLPSDRFSAERTGGSVSTLTIQRTQQEDSAVYLCASSSGTGTPQYFGPGTRLTVL.

The sample holds a few counts of this clonotype. The chain has TRBV12-3 or TRBV12-4 and TRBJ1-6; 9 bases are a match to TRBD1. The junction had 4 bases not matched to a gene; V was cut back by 9 bases and J by 7 bases. CDR3 length: 13 residues. The CDR3 is CASTGGGNSPLHF. The CDR3 nucleotides are TGTGCCAGTACAGGGGGCGGGAATTCACCCCTCCACTTT.